Sequencing of this T cell receptor beta chain was carried out in a study of blood T cell repertoires in COVID-19. For the study at large: The origin of the acute and convalescent COVID-19 samples was the United States, Italy and Spain. Nucleic acid was either cDNA or gDNA, and it came from T cells, B-cell-depleted T cells, or PBMCs.

Germline values: CDR1 SEHNR, CDR2 FQNEAQ (reference sequence). The length of the CDR3 is 15 residues. Losses at the gene ends were 1 base for V and 2 bases for J; bases not matched to a gene: 4. Authors' processing steps: Reference gene primer amplification in the assay estimated nucleated cell counts. Sequencing was performed with immunoSEQ multiplex PCR; in TCRdb, only in-frame clones are kept and a portion is missing. V, J and clone size derive from that table, while D and trimming were established from the DNA sequence. The sample yields some 60,000 clones, over 75% seen once. This TCR derives from a man in his 60s with acute or convalescent COVID-19. Sequencing was done on a sample of peripheral blood. This chain connects TRBV7-9 to TRBJ2-7; 8 positions match TRBD2. DNA for the CDR3: TGTGCCAGCAGCTTAGGAGCGGGGGTCCCCTACGAGCAGTACTTC. Its translation is CASSLGAGVPYEQYF. Supplemented by reference TRBV7-9 and TRBJ2-7, the full variable domain reads DTGVSQNPRHKITKRGQNVTFRCDPISEHNRLYWYRQTLGQGPEFLTYFQNEAQLEKSRLLSDRFSAERPKGSFSTLEIQRTEQGDSAMYLCASSLGAGVPYEQYFGPGTRLTVT.